This T cell receptor beta chain was found in a study of monozygotic twins with cystic fibrosis. Trimming at V came to 0 bases and at J to 4 bases, leaving 5 bases not matched to a gene. CDR3 length: 16 amino acids. In germline, CDR1 is LGHNA, CDR2 YNFKEQ. To note about this clone: Its matching antigen is unknown.

The data were produced by immunoSEQ multiplex PCR, yet TCRdb's version contains in-frame clones alone and is incomplete. Of 39,000 or so clones listed, about 89% are singletons. Broader study findings: J usage was most co-twin-similar in 8 of 16 pairs, V in 13.

The clonotype was recovered from a boy aged 2-9 years with cystic fibrosis. Sample: blood. The rearrangement uses TRBV4-2 and TRBJ1-5; 8 bases line up with TRBD1. The CDR3 DNA reads as TGTGCCAGCAGCCAAGATAAGGGACAGGAGAATCAGCCCCAGCATTTT. Its protein product is CASSQDKGQENQPQHF.